A single sample is the source of the 27 T cell receptor beta chains below, sequenced in a study of T cells after yellow fever vaccination. MiXCR, run by TCRdb on the 5' RACE reads, gives a single entry per CDR3 protein. The sample lists 200,000 to 300,000 distinct CDR3 sequences; 6.9% were seen once. This specimen was CD4+ T cells sorted from PBMCs, taken 15 days after the yellow fever booster vaccination. The receptors derive from a man in his thirties or forties who received the YFV17D yellow fever vaccine.

This clonotype was detected only a few times. The rearrangement links TRBV6-6 to TRBJ2-3; D unclear. Germline V lookup: CDR1 MNHNY, CDR2 SVGAGI (reference sequence). The CDR3 loop spans 12 amino acids. V lost 7 bases and J 2 bases, leaving 7 bases between the germline ends. CDR3 in amino acids: CASMDLTDTQYF. In DNA form, the CDR3 reads TGTGCCAGCATGGACCTCACAGATACGCAGTATTTT.

This clonotype was detected many times. V and J are TRBV19 and TRBJ1-1; D gene ambiguous. This CDR3 region has 13 residues. Trimming left V 3 bases short and J 1 base short, with 6 bases between. In germline, CDR1 is LNHDA, CDR2 SQIVND (reference sequence). The CDR3 DNA is TGTGCCAGTAGTATTATAAAGAACACTGAAGCTTTCTTT. Translation gives CASSIIKNTEAFF.

The chain links TRBV6-1 to TRBJ2-3; 7 nucleotides line up with TRBD2. Germline CDR1 and CDR2: MNHNS and SASEGT. With V trimmed by 4 bases and J by 4 bases, 14 bases remained unmatched. This CDR3 spans 17 amino acids. The CDR3 DNA reads as TGTGCCAGCAGTGCCTATACCCTGGCGGGAGTGGCAGATACGCAGTATTTT. This gives the protein CASSAYTLAGVADTQYF.

The chain carries TRBV29-1 and TRBJ2-7; 9 nucleotides line up with TRBD1. After removal of 5 bases from V and 5 bases from J, the junction contained 7 bases not matched to a gene. Germline values: CDR1 SQVTM, CDR2 ANQGSEA. This CDR3 contains 13 residues. CDR3 sequence (DNA): TGCAGCGTTAACCGGGACAGGGCCCACGAGCAGTACTTC. Protein product: CSVNRDRAHEQYF.

V usage is TRBV6-1 and J usage is TRBJ2-3, with TRBD1 identical over 8 bases. With V trimmed by 6 bases and J by 1 base, 9 bases remained unmatched. This CDR3 region has 16 residues. Germline V lookup: CDR1 MNHNS, CDR2 SASEGT. The CDR3 region has the DNA TGTGCCAGCAGATGGGGGCAGGGGGCACGCACAGATACGCAGTATTTT. It is translated as CASRWGQGARTDTQYF.

This clonotype was detected ten times or more. The J gene is TRBJ2-1, the V gene TRBV5-1; TRBD1 is a possible D gene (6 bases). The V end was cut by 2 bases, the J end by 6 bases, with 15 bases between. There are 15 residues in the CDR3. The germline V gene has CDR1 SGHRS and CDR2 YFSETQ. CDR3 sequence (DNA): TGCGCCAGCAGCTTACAGGGTTCCGCAATCAATGAGCAGTTCTTC. Translation gives CASSLQGSAINEQFF.

The chain is built from TRBV12-3 or TRBV12-4 and TRBJ2-4; TRBD2 matches 8 bases. This CDR3 is 16 amino acids long. Trimming at V came to 5 bases and at J to 0 bases, leaving 6 bases not matched to a gene. The CDR3 is CASSTSGSPAKNIQYF. CDR3 DNA sequence: TGTGCCAGCAGTACGAGCGGGAGTCCAGCCAAAAACATTCAGTACTTC.

A few counts support this clonotype. As DNA, the CDR3 is TGCGCCAGCAGCTCCGGAGCCGGGGGTGGAAACACCATATATTTT. Translated, it gives CASSSGAGGGNTIYF. V and J are TRBV5-1 and TRBJ1-3; D may be TRBD1 (5 bases). The CDR3 length is 15 residues. Germline values: CDR1 SGHRS, CDR2 YFSETQ. Trimming removed 3 bases at V and 3 bases at J, with 13 bases between.

There are a few counts of this clonotype. The chain employs TRBV20-1 and TRBJ2-4; D is tentatively TRBD1 or TRBD2 (6 bases each). CDR1 and CDR2 (germline): DFQATT, SNEGSKA (reference sequence). This CDR3 comprises 12 residues. Trimming removed 7 bases at V and 9 bases at J, with 16 bases between. CDR3 amino acids: CSGRDTLFIQYF. The CDR3, as DNA: TGCAGTGGGAGGGACACCTTATTCATTCAGTACTTC.

This clonotype has just a few counts. The chain joins TRBV3-1 to TRBJ1-6; 8 nucleotides line up with TRBD1. There are 21 residues in the CDR3. J gave up 6 bases and V 5 bases, and 24 bases lay outside the gene matches. The V gene's germline CDR1 is LGHDT and CDR2 YNNKEL (reference sequence). The CDR3 DNA reads TGTGCCAGCAGCTCCCCGTCGGCCCGACAGGGGCGATTTGCCATTAATTCACCCCTCCACTTT. As protein: CASSSPSARQGRFAINSPLHF.

This clonotype was counted many times. In nucleotides, the CDR3 is TGTGCCAGCAGGCTACCCGGGGGGGATACGCAGTATTTT. It specifies CASRLPGGDTQYF. V usage is TRBV6-1 and J usage is TRBJ2-3; TRBD2 matches 7 bases. The junction had 6 bases not matched to a gene; V was cut back by 6 bases and J by 6 bases. The CDR3 loop spans 13 amino acids. Germline-derived CDR1 and CDR2 are MNHNS and SASEGT.

The chain uses TRBV20-1 and TRBJ2-1; 8 bases are a match to TRBD2. With 6 bases clipped from V and 3 bases from J, the junction kept 7 bases outside the gene matches. The CDR3 contains 14 residues. Germline CDR1 and CDR2: DFQATT and SNEGSKA (reference sequence). CDR3 DNA sequence: TGCAGTGCAAAGAGCGGGAGTGTCTACAATGAGCAGTTCTTC. It codes for CSAKSGSVYNEQFF.

CDR3 region: CASSLDRRGTQYF. The CDR3 region has the DNA TGTGCCAGCAGCCTCGACCGAAGAGGAACGCAGTATTTT. The V and J genes are TRBV12-3 or TRBV12-4 and TRBJ2-3; D not resolved. The CDR3 spans 13 residues. Trimming shortened V by 6 bases and J by 9 bases, and 16 bases separated the two germline ends.

This clonotype was detected many times. The chain has TRBV7-2 and TRBJ2-7; 10 nucleotides align to TRBD1. Germline assignment: CDR1 SGHTA and CDR2 FQGNSA. With V trimmed by 7 bases and J by 6 bases, 9 bases remained unmatched. The CDR3 has 14 residues. This chain's CDR3 is CASNPGTGDVEQYF. CDR3 DNA: TGTGCCAGCAATCCCGGGACAGGGGATGTCGAGCAGTACTTC.

This clonotype appeared a few times. J is TRBJ1-1 and V is TRBV7-2, with a possible D match to TRBD1 (5 bases). The ends were cut back, 3 bases at V and 6 bases at J, with 14 bases in the middle. CDR3 size: 14 residues. The germline V gene encodes CDR1 SGHTA and CDR2 FQGNSA. Here the CDR3 DNA reads TGTGCCAGCAGCTTTCAGGGCTTGGGCGCTGAAGCTTTCTTT. Amino acids: CASSFQGLGAEAFF.

The gene calls are TRBV11-2 and TRBJ1-2; TRBD1 aligns across 8 bases. The trim removed 4 bases at V and 8 bases at J, leaving 12 bases unmatched. CDR3 length: 15 amino acids. Germline CDR1 is SGHAT and CDR2 is FQNNGV. CDR3 nucleotides: TGTGCCAGCAGCTCTCCTAATCAGGGGGCTTGGGGCTACACCTTC. Amino acids: CASSSPNQGAWGYTF.

This clonotype was counted between two and nine times. The CDR3 reads CASSEDSPANGYTF. Here the CDR3 DNA reads TGCGCCAGCAGCGAGGACAGTCCTGCGAATGGCTACACCTTC. J is TRBJ1-2 and V is TRBV5-1; D possibly corresponds to TRBD1 (6 bases). The germline V and J ends were trimmed by 4 bases and 6 bases, with 16 bases remaining between them. The CDR3 runs 14 residues. Per the germline V gene, CDR1 is SGHRS and CDR2 is YFSETQ.

This clonotype has just a few counts. This chain connects TRBV6-1 to TRBJ1-5; D gene uncertain. Looked up from germline, CDR1 is MNHNS and CDR2 is SASEGT. This CDR3 region has 13 residues. The ends were cut back, 5 bases at V and 0 bases at J, with 5 bases in the middle. The CDR3 spells CASSPHSNQPQHF. DNA of the CDR3: TGTGCCAGCAGTCCCCATAGCAATCAGCCCCAGCATTTT.

This clonotype was seen many times. The V call is TRBV7-3, the J call TRBJ2-1, with a tentative D call TRBD2 (5 bases). Germline CDR1 is SGHTA and CDR2 is FQGTGA. V lost 4 bases and J 3 bases, leaving 10 bases between the germline ends. The CDR3 sequence is 14 residues long. Here the CDR3 reads CASSSGRGYNEQFF. CDR3 in DNA: TGTGCCAGCAGCTCAGGACGGGGCTACAATGAGCAGTTCTTC.

With respect to this clonotype: An end of the junction does not agree with germline; a read error may underlie this. The genes are TRBV7-2 and TRBJ2-5; the match to TRBD2 covers 11 bases. Germline CDR1 is SGHTA and CDR2 is FQGNSA. The CDR3 extends over 16 amino acids. The CDR3 DNA is TGTGACAGCAGCTTAGGGACTAGCGGTTCCCAAGAGACCCAGTACTTC. This sequence encodes CDSSLGTSGSQETQYF.

This clonotype was detected only a few times. This chain uses TRBV6-5 with TRBJ1-3; D unresolved. CDR1 MNHEY and CDR2 SVGAGI come from the germline V gene. The CDR3 is 16 residues long. Trimming pared 4 bases from V and 0 bases from J, leaving 13 bases between. The CDR3 region has the DNA TGTGCCAGCAGTTTAGCCCAACCCGGCTCTGGAAACACCATATATTTT. Its translation: CASSLAQPGSGNTIYF.

This clonotype was seen a handful of times. The chain recombines TRBV5-1 with TRBJ1-1; D might be TRBD1 (6 bases). CDR3 length: 16 amino acids. Germline CDR1 SGHRS, CDR2 YFSETQ. Between the trimmed V and J ends, which lost 4 bases and 3 bases, there was a span of 19 bases. CDR3 sequence reads: CASSTYSGARDTEAFF. The CDR3 nucleotides are TGCGCCAGCAGCACATACTCAGGGGCTAGGGACACTGAAGCTTTCTTT.

The J gene is TRBJ1-4, the V gene TRBV5-4, with 9 bases that match TRBD1. The V gene end was trimmed by 3 bases and the J gene end by 7 bases; junction bases not matched to a gene: 4. Germline CDR1 SGHNT, CDR2 YYREEE (reference sequence). The CDR3 has 14 amino acids. The CDR3 protein is CASSWGQGGEKLFF. The CDR3 DNA sequence: TGTGCCAGCAGCTGGGGACAGGGCGGTGAAAAACTGTTTTTT.

This clonotype was picked up many times. CDR3 sequence reads: CASSLIAGGYEQYF. CDR3 coding DNA: TGTGCCAGCAGCCTTATAGCGGGAGGCTACGAGCAGTACTTC. The gene calls are TRBV3-1 and TRBJ2-7, with TRBD2 matching over 10 bases. The CDR3 consists of 14 residues. Germline V gene data show CDR1 as LGHDT and CDR2 as YNNKEL (reference sequence). V was clipped by 4 bases and J by 3 bases; unmatched bases: 3.

This clonotype was seen only a few times. This chain links TRBV6-5 with TRBJ1-2; 10 bases agree with TRBD1. The junction had 10 bases not matched to a gene; V was cut back by 5 bases and J by 7 bases. Germline V gives CDR1 MNHEY, CDR2 SVGAGI. The CDR3 sequence is 15 residues long. CDR3 sequence: CASSPTGTGARGYTF. The CDR3 coding sequence is TGTGCCAGCAGTCCTACCGGGACAGGGGCACGTGGCTACACCTTC.

The chain carries TRBV20-1 and TRBJ2-7; 7 nucleotides align to TRBD1. V was clipped by 4 bases and J by 2 bases; unmatched bases: 5. The CDR3 consists of 13 residues. Germline V gene lookup returns CDR1 DFQATT and CDR2 SNEGSKA (reference sequence). CDR3 region: CSAIPGQAYEQYF. The CDR3 bases are TGCAGTGCTATTCCAGGACAGGCCTACGAGCAGTACTTC.

Comments on this clonotype: A read error may be the cause here, since a much bigger clone is one base away. The V call is TRBV28, the J call TRBJ2-1; 12 bases align to TRBD2. Germline lookup yields CDR1 MDHEN and CDR2 SYDVKM. This CDR3 comprises 16 residues. The CDR3 nucleotides are TGTGTCAGCACTTCCCCGGGACTAGCGGGCATAAATGAGCAGTTCTTC. Protein sequence: CVSTSPGLAGINEQFF.